This TCR beta chain was identified during a study of molecular identifiers for immune sequencing clone quantification. Germline V gene data show CDR1 as SGDLS and CDR2 as YYNGEE. V was shortened by 3 bases and J by 2 bases, with 10 bases between the two germline ends. The CDR3 consists of 14 residues. Previously described methods and listed TCR primers were employed for the bulk TCR libraries. TCRdb ran MiXCR on the PCR reads and lists one entry per CDR3 protein. The repertoire holds 350,000 or so distinct CDR3 sequences, 20% to 25% seen once, with more than 0.8% in the top ten. This clonotype appeared many times.

The clonotype was recovered from a human donor in good health. Some libraries in this study had Jurkat cell RNA spiked in. The chain combines TRBV9 with TRBJ2-3; possibly TRBD1 for D (6 bases). Sequencing used naive CD8+ T cells from blood, with Jurkat cell RNA spiked in. Subset: FACS-sorted CD8+CD4-CCR7+CD45RA+ naive T cells. CDR3 DNA sequence: TGTGCCAGCAGCGCAGGGGTAACCACAGATACGCAGTATTTT. It encodes CASSAGVTTDTQYF.